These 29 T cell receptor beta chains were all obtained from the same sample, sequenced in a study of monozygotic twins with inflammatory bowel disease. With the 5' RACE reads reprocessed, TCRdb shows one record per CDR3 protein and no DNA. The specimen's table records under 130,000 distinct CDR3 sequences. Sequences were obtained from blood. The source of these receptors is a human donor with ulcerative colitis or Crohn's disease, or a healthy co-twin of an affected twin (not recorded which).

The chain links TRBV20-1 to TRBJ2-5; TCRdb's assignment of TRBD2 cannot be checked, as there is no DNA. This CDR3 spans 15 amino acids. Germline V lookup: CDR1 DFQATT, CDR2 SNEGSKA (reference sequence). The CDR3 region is CSARPPRGAKETQYF.

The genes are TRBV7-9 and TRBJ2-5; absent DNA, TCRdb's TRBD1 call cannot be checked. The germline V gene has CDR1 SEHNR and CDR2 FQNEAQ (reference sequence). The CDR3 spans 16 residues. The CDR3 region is CASSLAGTAYQETQYF.

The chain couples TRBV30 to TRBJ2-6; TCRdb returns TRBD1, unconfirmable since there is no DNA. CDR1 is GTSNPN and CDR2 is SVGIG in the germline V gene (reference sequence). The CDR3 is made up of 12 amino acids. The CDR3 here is CAWTRGANVLTF.

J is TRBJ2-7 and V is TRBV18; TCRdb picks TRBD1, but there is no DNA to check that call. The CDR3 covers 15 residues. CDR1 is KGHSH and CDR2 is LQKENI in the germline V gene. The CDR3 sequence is CASSPPDRTIYEQYF.

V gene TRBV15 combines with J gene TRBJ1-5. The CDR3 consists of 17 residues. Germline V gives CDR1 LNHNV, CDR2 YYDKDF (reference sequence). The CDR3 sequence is CATSREWAVYSNQPQHF.

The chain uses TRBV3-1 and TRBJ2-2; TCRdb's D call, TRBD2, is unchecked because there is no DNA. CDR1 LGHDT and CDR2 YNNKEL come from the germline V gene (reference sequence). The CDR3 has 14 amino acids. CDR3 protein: CASSLGLTTGELFF.

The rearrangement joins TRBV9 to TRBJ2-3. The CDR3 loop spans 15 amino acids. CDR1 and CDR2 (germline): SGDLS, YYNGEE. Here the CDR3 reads CASSVAGLGADTQYF.

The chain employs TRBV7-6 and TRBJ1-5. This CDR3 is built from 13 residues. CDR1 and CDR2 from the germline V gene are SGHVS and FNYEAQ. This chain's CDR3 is CASSLDSGQPQHF.

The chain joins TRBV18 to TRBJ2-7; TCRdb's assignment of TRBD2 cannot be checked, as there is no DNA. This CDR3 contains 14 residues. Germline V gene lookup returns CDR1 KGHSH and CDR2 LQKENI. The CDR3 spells CASSKTSGEYEQYF.

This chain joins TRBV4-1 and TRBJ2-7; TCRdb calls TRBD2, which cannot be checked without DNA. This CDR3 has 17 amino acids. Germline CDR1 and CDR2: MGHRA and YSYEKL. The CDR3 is CASSQDLFPEGNYEQYF.

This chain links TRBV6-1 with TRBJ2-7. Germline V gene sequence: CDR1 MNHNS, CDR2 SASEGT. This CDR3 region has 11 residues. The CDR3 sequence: CASRAYYEQYF.

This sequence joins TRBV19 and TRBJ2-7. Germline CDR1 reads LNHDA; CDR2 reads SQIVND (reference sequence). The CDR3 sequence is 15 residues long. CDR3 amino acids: CASSIDEVMPHEQYF.

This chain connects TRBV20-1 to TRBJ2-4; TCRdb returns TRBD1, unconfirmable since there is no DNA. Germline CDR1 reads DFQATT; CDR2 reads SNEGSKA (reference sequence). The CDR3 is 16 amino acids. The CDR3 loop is CSARAGTGKSKNIQYF.

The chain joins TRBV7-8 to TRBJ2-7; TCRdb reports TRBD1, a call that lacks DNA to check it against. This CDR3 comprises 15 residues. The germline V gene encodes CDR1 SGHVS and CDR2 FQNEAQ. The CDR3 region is CASSLGGTLRYEQYF.

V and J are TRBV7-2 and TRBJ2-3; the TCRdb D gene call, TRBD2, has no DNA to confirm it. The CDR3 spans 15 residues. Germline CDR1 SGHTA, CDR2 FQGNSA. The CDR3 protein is CASSLTSLMGDTQYF.

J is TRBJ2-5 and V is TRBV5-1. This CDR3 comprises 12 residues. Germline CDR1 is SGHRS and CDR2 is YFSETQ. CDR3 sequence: CASRATGETQYF.

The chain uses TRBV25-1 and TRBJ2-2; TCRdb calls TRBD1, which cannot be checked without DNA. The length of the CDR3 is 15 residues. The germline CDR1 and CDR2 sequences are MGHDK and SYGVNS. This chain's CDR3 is CASSARTGNTGELFF.

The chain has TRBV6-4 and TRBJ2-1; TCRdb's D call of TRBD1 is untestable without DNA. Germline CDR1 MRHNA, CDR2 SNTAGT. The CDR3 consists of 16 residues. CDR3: CASSNNPDRAYNEQFF.

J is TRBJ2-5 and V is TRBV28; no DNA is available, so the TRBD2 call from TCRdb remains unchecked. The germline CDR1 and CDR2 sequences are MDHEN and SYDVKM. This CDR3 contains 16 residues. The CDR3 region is CASSSSTSGTRETQYF.

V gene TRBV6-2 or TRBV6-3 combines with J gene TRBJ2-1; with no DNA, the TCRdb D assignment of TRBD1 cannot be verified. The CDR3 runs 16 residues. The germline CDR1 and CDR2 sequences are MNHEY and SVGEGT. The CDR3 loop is CASMVRFGNGGNEQFF.

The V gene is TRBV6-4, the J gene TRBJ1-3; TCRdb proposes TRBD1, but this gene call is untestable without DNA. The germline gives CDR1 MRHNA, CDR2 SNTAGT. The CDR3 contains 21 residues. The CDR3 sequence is CASSQSASYQGLGISGNTIYF.

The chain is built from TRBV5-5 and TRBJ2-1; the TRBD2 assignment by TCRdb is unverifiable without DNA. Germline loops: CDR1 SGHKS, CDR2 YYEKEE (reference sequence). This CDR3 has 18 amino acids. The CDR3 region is CASSLGFSGGAPYNEQFF.

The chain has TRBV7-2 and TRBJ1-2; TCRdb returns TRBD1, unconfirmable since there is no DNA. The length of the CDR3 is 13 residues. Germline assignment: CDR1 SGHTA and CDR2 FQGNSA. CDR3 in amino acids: CASSGRGIYGYTF. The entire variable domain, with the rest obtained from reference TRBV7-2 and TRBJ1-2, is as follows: GAGVSQSPSNKVTEKGKDVELRCDPISGHTALYWYRQSLGQGLEFLIYFQGNSAPDKSGLPSDRFSAERTGGSVSTLTIQRTQQEDSAVYLCASSGRGIYGYTFGSGTRLTVV.

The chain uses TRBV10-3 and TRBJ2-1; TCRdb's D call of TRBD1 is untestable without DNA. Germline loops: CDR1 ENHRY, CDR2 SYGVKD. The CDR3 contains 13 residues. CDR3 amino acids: CAISEDPGYEQFF.

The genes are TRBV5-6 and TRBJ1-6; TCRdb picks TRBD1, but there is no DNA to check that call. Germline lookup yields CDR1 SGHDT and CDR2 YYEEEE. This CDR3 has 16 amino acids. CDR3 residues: CASRSVAGTANSPLHF.

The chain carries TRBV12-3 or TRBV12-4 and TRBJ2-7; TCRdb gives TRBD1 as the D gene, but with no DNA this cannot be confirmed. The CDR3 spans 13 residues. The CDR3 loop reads CASSLQGNSEQYF.

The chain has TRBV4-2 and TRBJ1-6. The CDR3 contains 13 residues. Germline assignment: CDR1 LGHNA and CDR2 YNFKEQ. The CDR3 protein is CASRGDLNSPLHF.

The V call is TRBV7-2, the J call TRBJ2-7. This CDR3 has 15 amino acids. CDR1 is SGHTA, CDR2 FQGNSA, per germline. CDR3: CASSLGGGRPYEQYF. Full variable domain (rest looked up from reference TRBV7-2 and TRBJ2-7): GAGVSQSPSNKVTEKGKDVELRCDPISGHTALYWYRQSLGQGLEFLIYFQGNSAPDKSGLPSDRFSAERTGGSVSTLTIQRTQQEDSAVYLCASSLGGGRPYEQYFGPGTRLTVT.

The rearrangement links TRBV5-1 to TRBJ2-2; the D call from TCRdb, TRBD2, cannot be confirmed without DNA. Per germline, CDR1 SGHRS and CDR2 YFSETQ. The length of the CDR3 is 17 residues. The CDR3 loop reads CASSFLAGTTNTGELFF.